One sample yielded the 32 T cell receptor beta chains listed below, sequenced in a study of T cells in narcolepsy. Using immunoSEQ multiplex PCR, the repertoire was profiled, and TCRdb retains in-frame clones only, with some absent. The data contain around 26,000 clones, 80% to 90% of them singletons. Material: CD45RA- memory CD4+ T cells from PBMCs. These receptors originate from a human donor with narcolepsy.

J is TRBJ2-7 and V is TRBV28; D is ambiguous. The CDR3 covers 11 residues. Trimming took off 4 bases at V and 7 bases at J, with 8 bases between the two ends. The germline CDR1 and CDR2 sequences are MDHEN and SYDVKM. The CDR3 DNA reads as TGTGCCAGCAGTTCCCCCGGGGAGCAGTACTTC. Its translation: CASSSPGEQYF.

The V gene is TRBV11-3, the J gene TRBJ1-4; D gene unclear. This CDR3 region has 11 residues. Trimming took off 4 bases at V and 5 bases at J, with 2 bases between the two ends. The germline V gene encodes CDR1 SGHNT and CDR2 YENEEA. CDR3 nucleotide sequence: TGTGCCAGCAGCTCAAATGAAAAACTGTTTTTT. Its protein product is CASSSNEKLFF.

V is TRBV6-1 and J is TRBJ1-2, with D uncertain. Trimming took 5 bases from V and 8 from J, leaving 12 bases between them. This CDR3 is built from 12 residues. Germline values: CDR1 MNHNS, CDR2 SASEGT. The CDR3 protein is CASSIPGVGYTF. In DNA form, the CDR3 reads TGTGCCAGCAGTATCCCTGGGGTCGGCTACACCTTC.

The CDR3: CASSLFPPAALNTEAFF. CDR3 nucleotides: TGTGCCAGCAGCTTGTTCCCCCCAGCAGCTTTGAACACTGAAGCTTTCTTT. The chain joins TRBV7-8 to TRBJ1-1; D call uncertain. Germline V CDR1 and CDR2: SGHVS, FQNEAQ. Between the trimmed V and J ends, which lost 3 bases and 0 bases, there was a span of 17 bases. The CDR3 runs 17 residues.

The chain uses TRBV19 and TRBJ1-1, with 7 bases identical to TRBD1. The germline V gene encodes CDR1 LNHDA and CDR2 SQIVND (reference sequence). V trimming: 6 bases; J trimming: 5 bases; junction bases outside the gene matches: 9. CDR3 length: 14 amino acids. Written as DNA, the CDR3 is TGTGCCAGTAGCTTTTTCAGGGGGAGAACTGAAGCTTTCTTT. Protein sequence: CASSFFRGRTEAFF.

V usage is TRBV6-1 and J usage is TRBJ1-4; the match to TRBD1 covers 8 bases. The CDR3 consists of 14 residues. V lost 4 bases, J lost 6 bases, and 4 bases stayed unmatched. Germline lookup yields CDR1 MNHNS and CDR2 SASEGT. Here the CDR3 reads CASSADRGYEKLFF. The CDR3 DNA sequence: TGTGCCAGCAGTGCCGACAGGGGTTATGAAAAACTGTTTTTT.

CDR3: CASSLLGSAKNIQYF. The CDR3 DNA is TGTGCCAGCAGCTTGTTGGGCAGCGCCAAAAACATTCAGTACTTC. The chain uses TRBV5-8 and TRBJ2-4; D is unresolved. The V and J ends lost 1 base and 1 base respectively, with 9 bases between them. Germline loops: CDR1 SGHTS, CDR2 YDEGEE. The length of the CDR3 is 15 residues.

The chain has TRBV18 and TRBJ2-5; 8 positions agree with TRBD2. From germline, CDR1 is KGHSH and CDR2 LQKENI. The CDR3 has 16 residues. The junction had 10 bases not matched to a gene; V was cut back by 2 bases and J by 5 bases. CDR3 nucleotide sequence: TGTGCCAGCTCACCAGGAAGCGGGAGAGTGGCGGAGACCCAGTACTTC. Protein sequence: CASSPGSGRVAETQYF.

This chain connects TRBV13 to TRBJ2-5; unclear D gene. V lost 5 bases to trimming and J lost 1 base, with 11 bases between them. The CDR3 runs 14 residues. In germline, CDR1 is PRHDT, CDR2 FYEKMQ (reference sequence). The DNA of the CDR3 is TGTGCCAGCAGCCGAGTGGGTACCCAAGAGACCCAGTACTTC. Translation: CASSRVGTQETQYF.

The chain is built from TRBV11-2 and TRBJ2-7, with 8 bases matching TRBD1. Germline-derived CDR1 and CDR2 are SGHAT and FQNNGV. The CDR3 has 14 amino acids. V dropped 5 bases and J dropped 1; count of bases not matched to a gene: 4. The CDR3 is CASSPRQGSYEQYF. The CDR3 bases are TGTGCCAGCAGCCCCAGACAGGGGTCCTACGAGCAGTACTTC. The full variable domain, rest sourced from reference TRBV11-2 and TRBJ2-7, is EAGVAQSPRYKIIEKRQSVAFWCNPISGHATLYWYQQILGQGPKLLIQFQNNGVVDDSQLPKDRFSAERLKGVDSTLKIQPAKLEDSAVYLCASSPRQGSYEQYFGPGTRLTVT.

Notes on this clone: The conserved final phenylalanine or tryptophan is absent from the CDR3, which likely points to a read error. The CDR3 nucleotides are TGCAGCGGGGGACAGGGGGTCACTGAAGCTTTCTCT. This gives the protein CSGGQGVTEAFS. The gene calls are TRBV29-1 and TRBJ1-1; 11 positions match TRBD1. This CDR3 spans 12 amino acids. V was clipped by 7 bases and J by 4 bases; unmatched bases: 2. Germline-derived CDR1 and CDR2 are SQVTM and ANQGSEA.

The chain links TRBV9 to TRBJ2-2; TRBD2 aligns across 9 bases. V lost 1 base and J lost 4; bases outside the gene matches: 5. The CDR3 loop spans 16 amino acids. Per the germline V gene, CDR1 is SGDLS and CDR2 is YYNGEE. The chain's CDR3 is CASSVFSGRPTGELFF. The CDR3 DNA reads TGTGCCAGCAGCGTATTTAGCGGGAGACCCACCGGGGAGCTGTTTTTT.

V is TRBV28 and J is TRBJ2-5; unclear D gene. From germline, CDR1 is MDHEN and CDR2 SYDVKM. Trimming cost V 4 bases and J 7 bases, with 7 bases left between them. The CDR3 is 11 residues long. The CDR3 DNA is TGTGCCAGCAGTTCCCCTTCGACCCAGTACTTC. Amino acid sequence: CASSSPSTQYF. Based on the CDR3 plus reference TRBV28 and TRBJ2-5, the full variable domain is DVKVTQSSRYLVKRTGEKVFLECVQDMDHENMFWYRQDPGLGLRLIYFSYDVKMKEKGDIPEGYSVSREKKERFSLILESASTNQTSMYLCASSSPSTQYFGPGTRLLVL.

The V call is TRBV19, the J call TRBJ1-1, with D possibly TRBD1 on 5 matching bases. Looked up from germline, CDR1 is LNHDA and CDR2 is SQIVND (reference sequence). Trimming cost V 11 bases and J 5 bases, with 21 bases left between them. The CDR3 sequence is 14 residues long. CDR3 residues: CAPGSAGGRTEAFF. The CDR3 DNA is TGTGCCCCAGGGTCCGCGGGCGGACGGACTGAAGCTTTCTTT.

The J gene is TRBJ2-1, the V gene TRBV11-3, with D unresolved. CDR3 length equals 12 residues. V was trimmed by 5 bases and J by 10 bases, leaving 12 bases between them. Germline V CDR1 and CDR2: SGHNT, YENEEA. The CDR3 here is CASSHRSGEQFF. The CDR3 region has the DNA TGTGCCAGCAGCCATAGGAGTGGGGAGCAGTTCTTC.

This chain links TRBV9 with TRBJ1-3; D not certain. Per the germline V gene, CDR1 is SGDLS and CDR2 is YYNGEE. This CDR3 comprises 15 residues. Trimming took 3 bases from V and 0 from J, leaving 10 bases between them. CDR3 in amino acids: CASSATVFSGNTIYF. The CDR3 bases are TGTGCCAGCAGCGCGACTGTCTTCTCTGGAAACACCATATATTTT.

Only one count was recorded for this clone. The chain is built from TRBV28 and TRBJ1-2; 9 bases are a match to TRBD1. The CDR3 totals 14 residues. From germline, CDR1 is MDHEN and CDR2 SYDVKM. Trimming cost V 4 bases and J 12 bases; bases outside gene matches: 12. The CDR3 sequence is CASSWTGETSGNTF. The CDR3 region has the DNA TGTGCCAGCAGTTGGACAGGGGAAACCTCAGGCAACACCTTC.

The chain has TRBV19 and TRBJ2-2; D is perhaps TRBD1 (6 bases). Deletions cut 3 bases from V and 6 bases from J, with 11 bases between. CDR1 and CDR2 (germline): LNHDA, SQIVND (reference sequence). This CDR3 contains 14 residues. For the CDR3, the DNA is TGTGCCAGTAGTATCAGGGGAGTCCCCGGGGAGCTGTTTTTT. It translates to CASSIRGVPGELFF.

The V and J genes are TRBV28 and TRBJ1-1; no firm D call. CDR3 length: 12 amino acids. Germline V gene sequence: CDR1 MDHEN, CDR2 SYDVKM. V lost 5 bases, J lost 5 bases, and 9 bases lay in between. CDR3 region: CASSPQRTEAFF. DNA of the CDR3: TGTGCCAGCAGTCCCCAGCGGACTGAAGCTTTCTTT. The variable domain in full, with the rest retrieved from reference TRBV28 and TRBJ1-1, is DVKVTQSSRYLVKRTGEKVFLECVQDMDHENMFWYRQDPGLGLRLIYFSYDVKMKEKGDIPEGYSVSREKKERFSLILESASTNQTSMYLCASSPQRTEAFFGQGTRLTVV.

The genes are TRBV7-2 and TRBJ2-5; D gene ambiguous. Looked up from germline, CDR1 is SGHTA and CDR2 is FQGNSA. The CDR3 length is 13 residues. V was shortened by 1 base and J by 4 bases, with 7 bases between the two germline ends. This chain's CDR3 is CASSLGTRETQYF. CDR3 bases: TGTGCCAGCAGCTTAGGGACCCGAGAGACCCAGTACTTC.

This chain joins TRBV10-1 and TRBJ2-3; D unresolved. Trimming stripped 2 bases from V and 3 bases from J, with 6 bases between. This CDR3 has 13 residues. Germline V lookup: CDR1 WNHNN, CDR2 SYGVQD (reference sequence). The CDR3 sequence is CASSEPRTDTQYF. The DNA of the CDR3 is TGCGCCAGCAGTGAGCCGCGAACAGATACGCAGTATTTT.

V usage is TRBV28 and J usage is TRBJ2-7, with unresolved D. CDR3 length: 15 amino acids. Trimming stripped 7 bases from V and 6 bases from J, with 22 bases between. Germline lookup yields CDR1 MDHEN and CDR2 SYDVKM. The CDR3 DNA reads TGTGCCAGCAACGTTGTGACCACCAGCGCCCGCGAGCAGTACTTC. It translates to CASNVVTTSAREQYF.

CDR3 residues: CASGHRGQHTGELFF. The CDR3 DNA is TGTGCCAGCGGACACAGGGGCCAACACACCGGGGAGCTGTTTTTT. The rearrangement joins TRBV11-2 to TRBJ2-2; 7 bases map to TRBD1. Trimming at V came to 8 bases and at J to 3 bases, leaving 9 bases not matched to a gene. CDR1 is SGHAT and CDR2 is FQNNGV in the germline V gene. CDR3 length: 15 amino acids.

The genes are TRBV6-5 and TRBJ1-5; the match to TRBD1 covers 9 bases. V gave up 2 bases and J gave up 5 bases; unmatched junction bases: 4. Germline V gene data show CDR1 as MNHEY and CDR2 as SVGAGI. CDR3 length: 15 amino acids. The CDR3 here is CASSYTWTGDQPQHF. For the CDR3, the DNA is TGTGCCAGCAGTTACACGTGGACAGGGGATCAGCCCCAGCATTTT.

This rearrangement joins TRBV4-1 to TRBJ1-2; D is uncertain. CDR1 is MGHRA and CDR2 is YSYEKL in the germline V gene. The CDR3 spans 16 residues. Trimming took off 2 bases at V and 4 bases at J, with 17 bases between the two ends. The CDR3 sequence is CASSQSSNRAIYGYTF. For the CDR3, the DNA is TGCGCCAGCAGCCAATCCTCTAACCGGGCCATCTATGGCTACACCTTC.

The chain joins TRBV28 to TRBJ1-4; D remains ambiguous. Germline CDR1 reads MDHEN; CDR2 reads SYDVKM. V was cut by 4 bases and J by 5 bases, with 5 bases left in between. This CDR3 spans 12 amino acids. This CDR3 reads CASSYENEKLFF. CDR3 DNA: TGTGCCAGCAGTTACGAGAATGAAAAACTGTTTTTT.

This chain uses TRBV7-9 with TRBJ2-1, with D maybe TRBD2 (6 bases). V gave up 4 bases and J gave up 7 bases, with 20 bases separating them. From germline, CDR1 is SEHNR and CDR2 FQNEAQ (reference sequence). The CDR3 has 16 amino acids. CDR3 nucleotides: TGTGCCAGCAGCTCCGCAGGCGGGGCTCCTAGGAATGAGCAGTTCTTC. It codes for CASSSAGGAPRNEQFF.

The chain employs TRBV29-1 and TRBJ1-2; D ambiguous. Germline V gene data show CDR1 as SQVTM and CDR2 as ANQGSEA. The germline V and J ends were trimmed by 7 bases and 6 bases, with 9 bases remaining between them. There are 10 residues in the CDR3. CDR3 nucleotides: TGCAGCGCAATGGATAATGGCTACACCTTC. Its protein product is CSAMDNGYTF.

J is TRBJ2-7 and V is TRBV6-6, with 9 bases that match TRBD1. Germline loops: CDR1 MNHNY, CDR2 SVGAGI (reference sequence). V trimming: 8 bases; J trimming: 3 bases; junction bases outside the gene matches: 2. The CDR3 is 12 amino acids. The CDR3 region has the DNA TGTGCCAGCCGGGACAGGGTCTACGAGCAGTACTTC. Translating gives CASRDRVYEQYF.

The CDR3 loop is CSAAWSSSYEQYF. CDR3 coding DNA: TGCAGCGCCGCGTGGTCGAGCTCCTACGAGCAGTACTTC. The chain links TRBV29-1 to TRBJ2-7; D uncertain. V shed 7 bases and J shed 0 bases, with 13 bases lying between them. The CDR3 is made up of 13 amino acids. The germline gives CDR1 SQVTM, CDR2 ANQGSEA.

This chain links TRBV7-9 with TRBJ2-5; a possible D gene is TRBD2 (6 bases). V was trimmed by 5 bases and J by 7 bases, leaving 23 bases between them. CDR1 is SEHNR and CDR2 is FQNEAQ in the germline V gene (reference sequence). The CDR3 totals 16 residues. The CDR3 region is CASSVHGSGVTGTQYF. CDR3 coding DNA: TGTGCCAGCAGCGTACATGGGTCGGGGGTTACTGGGACCCAGTACTTC.

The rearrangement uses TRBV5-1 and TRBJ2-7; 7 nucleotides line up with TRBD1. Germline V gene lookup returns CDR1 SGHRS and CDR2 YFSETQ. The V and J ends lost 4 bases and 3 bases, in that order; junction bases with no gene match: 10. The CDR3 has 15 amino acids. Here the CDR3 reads CASSKPTGQYYEQYF. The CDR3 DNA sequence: TGCGCCAGCAGCAAACCGACAGGGCAGTACTACGAGCAGTACTTC. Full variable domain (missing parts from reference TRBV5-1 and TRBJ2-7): KAGVTQTPRYLIKTRGQQVTLSCSPISGHRSVSWYQQTPGQGLQFLFEYFSETQRNKGNFPGRFSGRQFSNSRSEMNVSTLELGDSALYLCASSKPTGQYYEQYFGPGTRLTVT.